This T cell receptor (beta chain) is from a study of early T cells in non-severe SARS-CoV-2 infection. Study observations and caveats: Using VDJdb, the matching emphasized anti-spike CD8 responses while missing private and CD4 specificities.

This clonotype was counted many times. The antigen is unknown. Unique molecular identifiers tagged individual cDNA molecules. TCRdb independently ran MiXCR on the 5' RACE reads; one entry per CDR3 protein. Among under 50,000 distinct CDR3 sequences listed, about 25% were seen once. The CDR3 covers 15 residues. The V gene's germline CDR1 is LGHNA and CDR2 YSLEER. V shed 0 bases and J shed 6 bases, with 15 bases lying between them. Material: whole blood, obtained at baseline. This sequence originates from an adult who was a healthcare worker with PCR-confirmed SARS-CoV-2 infection or an uninfected control (not recorded which). The chain has TRBV4-3 and TRBJ2-7; D is unresolved. The CDR3: CASSQDGLGTGEQYF. The DNA for the CDR3 is TGCGCCAGCAGCCAAGACGGGCTGGGAACGGGCGAGCAGTACTTC.